The 27 T cell receptor beta chains below were found in one sample sequenced in a study of shared clonotypes between healthy human individuals. Sequencing used immunoSEQ multiplex PCR; TCRdb keeps in-frame clones, though not all of them. The data show roughly 1,100,000 clones, approximately 68% seen once. Material: memory CD4+ T cells sorted from blood. Subset denoted: CD45RA-negative fraction. Receptors were obtained from a man aged 18 to 30 in good health.

The chain combines TRBV7-9 with TRBJ2-3; 8 bases are shared with TRBD2. The germline V gene encodes CDR1 SEHNR and CDR2 FQNEAQ (reference sequence). The CDR3 covers 18 residues. V shed 1 base, J shed 0 bases, and the junction held 9 bases outside the gene matches. CDR3 DNA: TGTGCCAGCAGCTTAGGAGTAGTGGCTAGCGGGAGCACAGATACGCAGTATTTT. Encoded protein: CASSLGVVASGSTDTQYF.

CDR3 in amino acids: CAQTRGQSTDTQYF. DNA for the CDR3: TGTGCCCAAACTCGGGGCCAGTCCACAGATACGCAGTATTTT. The chain combines TRBV30 with TRBJ2-3; D may be TRBD1 or TRBD2 (5 bases each). Between the trimmed V and J ends, which lost 8 bases and 2 bases, there was a span of 17 bases. CDR3 length equals 14 residues. Germline V lookup: CDR1 GTSNPN, CDR2 SVGIG (reference sequence).

The V call is TRBV5-6, the J call TRBJ1-2; 7 nucleotides align to TRBD1. The CDR3 has 17 amino acids. Germline values: CDR1 SGHDT, CDR2 YYEEEE. The junction had 10 bases not matched to a gene; V was cut back by 1 base and J by 1 base. The chain's CDR3 is CASSLRSTGLGNYGYTF. DNA for the CDR3: TGTGCCAGCAGCTTGCGGTCGACAGGGTTGGGTAACTATGGCTACACCTTC. The full variable domain, completed using reference TRBV5-6 and TRBJ1-2, is DAGVTQSPTHLIKTRGQQVTLRCSPKSGHDTVSWYQQALGQGPQFIFQYYEEEERQRGNFPDRFSGHQFPNYSSELNVNALLLGDSALYLCASSLRSTGLGNYGYTFGSGTRLTVV.

This rearrangement joins TRBV14 to TRBJ2-6; no clear D. Trimming pared 8 bases from V and 0 bases from J, leaving 11 bases between. This CDR3 has 15 residues. Germline values: CDR1 SGHDN, CDR2 FVKESK. In DNA form, the CDR3 reads TGTGCCAGCCAGGAAAGGCTCTCTGGGGCCAACGTCCTGACTTTC. Encoded protein: CASQERLSGANVLTF.

This clone came up once. The chain recombines TRBV4-1 with TRBJ2-5; D possibly corresponds to TRBD2 (5 bases). The CDR3 has 17 amino acids. CDR1 and CDR2 from the germline V gene are MGHRA and YSYEKL. Trimming removed 1 base from V and 5 bases from J, with 20 bases in between. In nucleotides, the CDR3 is TGCGCCAGCAGCCAAGGAGGGAGATTATGGGAGCGGGAGACCCAGTACTTC. Its translation is CASSQGGRLWERETQYF.

This rearrangement joins TRBV10-3 to TRBJ2-2; 8 bases are a match to TRBD1. The germline V gene encodes CDR1 ENHRY and CDR2 SYGVKD. This CDR3 comprises 16 residues. V was pared by 6 bases and J by 4 bases, with 10 bases of the junction left unmatched. The CDR3 spells CAIRAGGQAATGELFF. The DNA for the CDR3 is TGTGCCATCAGGGCAGGGGGACAGGCTGCCACCGGGGAGCTGTTTTTT.

This chain links TRBV7-2 with TRBJ2-7; D unclear. Germline V lookup: CDR1 SGHTA, CDR2 FQGNSA. Trimming removed 5 bases at V and 6 bases at J, with 8 bases between. The CDR3 loop spans 11 amino acids. The DNA of the CDR3 is TGTGCCAGCAGCCTAGTGACCGAGCAGTACTTC. This translates into CASSLVTEQYF.

The rearrangement links TRBV10-2 to TRBJ2-1; TRBD2 matches at 7 bases. The CDR3 is 14 residues long. Germline-derived CDR1 and CDR2 are WSHSY and SAAADI. The junction had 6 bases not matched to a gene; V was cut back by 7 bases and J by 3 bases. In nucleotides, the CDR3 is TGCGCCAGCACGGGGGGACTGCTCTACAATGAGCAGTTCTTC. It encodes CASTGGLLYNEQFF.

Comments on this clone: This may be a read error, as it is one base from a much larger clone. The chain recombines TRBV7-9 with TRBJ2-7; D is ambiguous. CDR1 is SEHNR and CDR2 is FQNEAQ in the germline V gene (reference sequence). Deletions cut 1 base from V and 5 bases from J, with 3 bases between. The CDR3 has 11 residues. The CDR3 nucleotides are TGTGCCAGCAGCTTAGAGGACGAGCAGTACTTC. Amino acid sequence: CASSLEDEQYF.

The J gene is TRBJ1-4, the V gene TRBV25-1, with D possibly TRBD1 on 5 matching bases. There are 17 residues in the CDR3. Germline lookup yields CDR1 MGHDK and CDR2 SYGVNS. Trimming stripped 3 bases from V and 4 bases from J, with 18 bases between. CDR3 protein: CASSETDLRGFNEKLFF. DNA for the CDR3: TGTGCCAGCAGTGAGACAGACCTTAGGGGATTTAATGAAAAACTGTTTTTT.

V usage is TRBV25-1 and J usage is TRBJ2-7, with 9 bases matching TRBD1. V gave up 4 bases and J gave up 4 bases; unmatched junction bases: 5. The germline V gene encodes CDR1 MGHDK and CDR2 SYGVNS. This CDR3 is built from 14 residues. In nucleotides, the CDR3 is TGTGCCAGCAGTGCACTGGACAGGGGTTACGAGCAGTACTTC. Its translation: CASSALDRGYEQYF.

This clone was detected once. The chain carries TRBV5-5 and TRBJ1-2; D is unclear. The CDR3 has 15 residues. Trimming shortened V by 4 bases and J by 0 bases, and 13 bases separated the two germline ends. Germline lookup yields CDR1 SGHKS and CDR2 YYEKEE (reference sequence). The CDR3 is CASSAFVGTNYGYTF. In nucleotides, the CDR3 is TGTGCCAGCAGCGCGTTTGTGGGTACTAACTATGGCTACACCTTC.

With regard to this clone: This specimen includes other DNA sequences encoding the same CDR3. V is TRBV18 and J is TRBJ1-1; TRBD1 might be the D (5 bases). Germline V gives CDR1 KGHSH, CDR2 LQKENI. The V gene lost 5 bases and the J gene lost 2 bases, with 9 bases spanning the gap. CDR3 size: 13 residues. Here the CDR3 DNA reads TGTGCCAGCTCATCGGGGCTTAACACTGAAGCTTTCTTT. It specifies CASSSGLNTEAFF.

The rearrangement joins TRBV7-3 to TRBJ2-4; 8 bases map to TRBD1. Germline V lookup: CDR1 SGHTA, CDR2 FQGTGA. J was trimmed by 7 bases and V by 7 bases; bases with no gene match: 6. The CDR3 has 13 amino acids. In DNA form, the CDR3 reads TGTGCCAGCACGACAGGGGCGGGGAACATTCAGTACTTC. Protein sequence: CASTTGAGNIQYF.

V gene TRBV4-3 combines with J gene TRBJ2-2; D may be TRBD2 (7 bases). The CDR3 covers 15 residues. The germline V and J ends were trimmed by 4 bases and 7 bases, with 16 bases remaining between them. Germline V gene sequence: CDR1 LGHNA, CDR2 YSLEER. The CDR3 loop is CASSPLGAGVGELFF. The CDR3 DNA reads as TGCGCCAGCAGCCCCCTGGGGGCGGGGGTCGGGGAGCTGTTTTTT.

This rearrangement joins TRBV14 to TRBJ2-3; D uncertain. Trimming took 1 base from V and 4 from J, leaving 18 bases between them. CDR1 and CDR2 (germline): SGHDN, FVKESK. CDR3 length equals 17 residues. DNA for the CDR3: TGTGCCAGCAGCCAAGCTCATCGGGCCAACTTACCAGATACGCAGTATTTT. Protein product: CASSQAHRANLPDTQYF. The full variable domain, with the rest looked up from reference TRBV14 and TRBJ2-3, is EAGVTQFPSHSVIEKGQTVTLRCDPISGHDNLYWYRRVMGKEIKFLLHFVKESKQDESGMPNNRFLAERTGGTYSTLKVQPAELEDSGVYFCASSQAHRANLPDTQYFGPGTRLTVL.

The chain has TRBV30 and TRBJ2-7; D is unclear. The V end was cut by 0 bases, the J end by 3 bases, with 6 bases between. Germline V gene lookup returns CDR1 GTSNPN and CDR2 SVGIG (reference sequence). The CDR3 covers 12 residues. The CDR3 DNA reads as TGTGCCTGGAGTGTAGAACGCTACGAGCAGTACTTC. Protein product: CAWSVERYEQYF. The full variable domain, rest sourced from reference TRBV30 and TRBJ2-7, is SQTIHQWPATLVQPVGSPLSLECTVEGTSNPNLYWYRQAAGRGLQLLFYSVGIGQISSEVPQNLSASRPQDRQFILSSKKLLLSDSGFYLCAWSVERYEQYFGPGTRLTVT.

The V and J genes are TRBV28 and TRBJ1-2, with TRBD1 identical over 8 bases. The CDR3 consists of 15 residues. Germline V lookup: CDR1 MDHEN, CDR2 SYDVKM. J was trimmed by 4 bases and V by 5 bases; bases with no gene match: 9. CDR3 protein: CASSPGQGKGYGYTF. The CDR3 nucleotides are TGTGCCAGCAGTCCTGGACAGGGAAAAGGCTATGGCTACACCTTC.

The CDR3 here is CASSSPSDRVEGSPLHF. CDR3 DNA sequence: TGTGCCAGCAGCTCCCCGTCAGACAGGGTGGAAGGTTCACCCCTCCACTTT. The rearrangement joins TRBV7-9 to TRBJ1-6, with 7 positions matching TRBD1. The V gene's germline CDR1 is SEHNR and CDR2 FQNEAQ (reference sequence). This CDR3 has 17 residues. The V gene end was trimmed by 4 bases and the J gene end by 9 bases; junction bases not matched to a gene: 15. The full variable domain, in which reference TRBV7-9 and TRBJ1-6 provide the parts outside the CDR3, is DTGVSQNPRHKITKRGQNVTFRCDPISEHNRLYWYRQTLGQGPEFLTYFQNEAQLEKSRLLSDRFSAERPKGSFSTLEIQRTEQGDSAMYLCASSSPSDRVEGSPLHFGNGTRLTVT.

This chain uses TRBV2 with TRBJ2-7; TRBD1 is a possible D gene (7 bases). This CDR3 is built from 15 residues. Germline values: CDR1 SNHLY, CDR2 FYNNEI. With 7 bases removed from V and 2 bases from J, the gap between germline ends came to 18 bases. The CDR3 sequence is CASKVSGGLTYEQYF. The CDR3 DNA reads as TGTGCCAGCAAGGTCTCAGGGGGACTCACCTACGAGCAGTACTTC.

The chain combines TRBV15 with TRBJ2-1, with 8 bases that match TRBD1. The CDR3 extends over 14 amino acids. In germline, CDR1 is LNHNV, CDR2 YYDKDF (reference sequence). The ends lost 0 bases at V and 10 bases at J; junction bases unmatched: 5. CDR3 coding DNA: TGTGCCACCAGCAGAGATCTGGGGGACAGGGAGCAGTTCTTC. Translating it yields CATSRDLGDREQFF.

The chain employs TRBV18 and TRBJ1-1; TRBD1 agrees at 7 bases. The junction had 4 bases not matched to a gene; V was cut back by 1 base and J by 5 bases. Per the germline V gene, CDR1 is KGHSH and CDR2 is LQKENI. This CDR3 spans 14 amino acids. CDR3 region: CASSPQDRVTEAFF. The CDR3 nucleotides read TGTGCCAGCTCACCACAAGACAGGGTAACTGAAGCTTTCTTT.

On this clone itself: This specimen includes other DNA sequences encoding the same CDR3. V gene TRBV28 combines with J gene TRBJ1-1; D is undetermined. Germline CDR1 reads MDHEN; CDR2 reads SYDVKM. This CDR3 spans 12 amino acids. The V end lost 2 bases, the J end lost 1 base, and 2 bases lay between the germline ends. DNA of the CDR3: TGTGCCAGCAGTTTAGGGAACACTGAAGCTTTCTTT. This sequence encodes CASSLGNTEAFF.

This chain links TRBV5-4 with TRBJ2-7; 7 nucleotides match TRBD1. The germline gives CDR1 SGHNT, CDR2 YYREEE (reference sequence). This CDR3 has 14 amino acids. The trim removed 5 bases at V and 5 bases at J, leaving 10 bases unmatched. In DNA form, the CDR3 reads TGTGCCAGCAGTTCCCAGGGGGTCGAGAACGAGCAGTACTTC. The encoded protein is CASSSQGVENEQYF.

The chain carries TRBV15 and TRBJ1-4; D is undetermined. Germline assignment: CDR1 LNHNV and CDR2 YYDKDF (reference sequence). The CDR3 is 15 amino acids. The V and J ends lost 1 base and 8 bases respectively, with 14 bases between them. The CDR3 protein is CATSRGASIGEKLFF. The CDR3 DNA sequence: TGTGCCACCAGCAGAGGTGCTTCTATCGGCGAAAAACTGTTTTTT.

The chain links TRBV5-5 to TRBJ1-1; TRBD1 agrees at 9 bases. J was trimmed by 4 bases and V by 5 bases; bases with no gene match: 9. The CDR3 sequence is 15 residues long. CDR1 is SGHKS, CDR2 YYEKEE, per germline (reference sequence). The CDR3: CASSFTGGGATEAFF. The DNA of the CDR3 is TGTGCCAGCAGTTTTACAGGGGGCGGCGCCACTGAAGCTTTCTTT.

This clone was observed a few times. This sequence joins TRBV6-1 and TRBJ2-7; 7 bases align to TRBD1. Per germline, CDR1 MNHNS and CDR2 SASEGT. V gave up 6 bases and J gave up 0 bases; unmatched junction bases: 5. The CDR3 loop spans 14 amino acids. The DNA of the CDR3 is TGTGCCAGCAGGAAGGGACAGAACTCCTACGAGCAGTACTTC. Amino acids: CASRKGQNSYEQYF.